This entry features one T cell receptor beta chain sequence. This sample was taken from a study of blood T cell repertoires in COVID-19. Background on the study: Acute and convalescent COVID-19 samples came from the United States, Italy and Spain. PBMCs, B-cell-depleted T cells, or T cells provided the cDNA or gDNA that made up the material.

Germline loops: CDR1 SEHNR, CDR2 FQNEAQ (reference sequence). The CDR3 runs to 14 residues. Trimming took off 2 bases at V and 8 bases at J, with 12 bases between the two ends. Source study methods: Estimation of nucleated cell counts was performed using reference gene primer amplification. Libraries were prepared by immunoSEQ multiplex PCR; TCRdb keeps only in-frame clonotypes and omits some of them. D and trimming come from the DNA, and the V and J calls and clone size come from that table. The table includes 250,000 to 350,000 clones, approximately 90% detected once. The sequenced sample was peripheral blood. This TCR was recovered from a man between 18 and 29 years old with active or convalescent COVID-19. The chain couples TRBV7-9 to TRBJ1-4; D uncertain. DNA for the CDR3: TGTGCCAGCAGCTTATCACGGGAGGGAGAAAAACTGTTTTTT. As protein: CASSLSREGEKLFF. The whole variable domain, remainder taken from reference TRBV7-9 and TRBJ1-4, is DTGVSQNPRHKITKRGQNVTFRCDPISEHNRLYWYRQTLGQGPEFLTYFQNEAQLEKSRLLSDRFSAERPKGSFSTLEIQRTEQGDSAMYLCASSLSREGEKLFFGSGTQLSVL.